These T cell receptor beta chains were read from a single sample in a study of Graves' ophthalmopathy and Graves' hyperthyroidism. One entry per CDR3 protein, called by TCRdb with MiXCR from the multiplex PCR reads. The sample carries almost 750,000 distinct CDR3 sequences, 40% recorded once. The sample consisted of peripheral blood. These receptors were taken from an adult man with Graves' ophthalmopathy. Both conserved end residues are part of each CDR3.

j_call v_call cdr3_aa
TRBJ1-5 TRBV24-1 CASSEPGSTDQPQHF
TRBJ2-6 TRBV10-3 CAISPGTTILTF
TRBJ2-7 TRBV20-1 CSARIWGQVYEQYF
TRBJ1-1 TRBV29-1 CSVRQNTEAFF
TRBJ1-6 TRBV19 CASNSPAAYNSPLHF
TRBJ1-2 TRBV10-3 CAISGTGEGYGYTF
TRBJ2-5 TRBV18 CASSPSMQETQYF
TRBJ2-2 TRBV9 CASSVDHLGFGGELFF
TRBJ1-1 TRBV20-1 CSARFGQGAGAFF
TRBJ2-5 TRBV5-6 CASSPEEGGWQETQYF
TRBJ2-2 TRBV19 CASSNRANTGELFF
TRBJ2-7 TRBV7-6 CASRGRGDYEQYF
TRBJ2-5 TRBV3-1 CASSFGTTGGETQYF
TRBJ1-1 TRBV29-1 CSVGVAGTEAFF
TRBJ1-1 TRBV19 CASRAPGTGGVFLNTEAFF
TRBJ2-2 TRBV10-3 CASRAFLGEAAREFF
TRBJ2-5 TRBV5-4 CASSQVTGVVVGPQYF
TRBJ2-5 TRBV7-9 CASSLGAGGETQYF
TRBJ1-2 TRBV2 CASSEPHRANYGYTF
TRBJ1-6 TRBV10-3 CASGSGTGNLPLHF
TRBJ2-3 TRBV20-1 CSATTSGSTDTQYF
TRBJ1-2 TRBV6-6 CASSPGTADYTF
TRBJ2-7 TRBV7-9 CASSRPGVREQYF
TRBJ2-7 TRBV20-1 CSAGLDSRGEQYF
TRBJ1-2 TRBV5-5 CASSLPGTGTSSYTF
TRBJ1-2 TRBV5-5 CASSLGRAFYGYTF
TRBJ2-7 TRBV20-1 CSASRTGSYEQYF
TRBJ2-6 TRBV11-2 CASSFKSPVAGANVLTF
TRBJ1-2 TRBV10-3 CAISGSGELGYGYTF
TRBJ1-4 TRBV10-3 CASRDLTGYNEKLFF
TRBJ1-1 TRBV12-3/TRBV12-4 CASTPEGRAFTEAFF
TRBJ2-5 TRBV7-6 CASSLPYETQYF
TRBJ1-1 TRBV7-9 CASSLGDRVNTEAFF
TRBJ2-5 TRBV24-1 CATSVGAGGVSQETQYF
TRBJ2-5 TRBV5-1 CASSDRTGGETQYF
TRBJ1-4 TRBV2 CASSEKVKLFF
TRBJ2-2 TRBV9 CASSHASSYDTGELFF
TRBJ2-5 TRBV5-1 CASSGGAASYQETQYF
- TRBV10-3 CAISEEGDEQFF
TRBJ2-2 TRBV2 CASSLWTGLHTGELFF
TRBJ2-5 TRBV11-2 CASSLSWNGETQYF
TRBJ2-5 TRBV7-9 CASSQPQRPGLAGLETQYF